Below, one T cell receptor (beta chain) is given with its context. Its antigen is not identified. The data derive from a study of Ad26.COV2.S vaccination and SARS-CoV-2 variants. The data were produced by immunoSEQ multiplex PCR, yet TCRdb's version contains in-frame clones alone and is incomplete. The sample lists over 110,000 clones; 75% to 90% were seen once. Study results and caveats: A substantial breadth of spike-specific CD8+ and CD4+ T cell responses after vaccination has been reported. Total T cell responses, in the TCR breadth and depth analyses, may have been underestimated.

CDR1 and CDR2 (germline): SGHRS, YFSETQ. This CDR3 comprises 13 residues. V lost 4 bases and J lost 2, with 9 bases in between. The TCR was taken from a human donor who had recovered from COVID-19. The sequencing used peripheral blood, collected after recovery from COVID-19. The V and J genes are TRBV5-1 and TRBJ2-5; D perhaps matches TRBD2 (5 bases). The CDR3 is CASSMTGQETQYF. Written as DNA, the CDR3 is TGCGCCAGCAGCATGACGGGACAAGAGACCCAGTACTTC.